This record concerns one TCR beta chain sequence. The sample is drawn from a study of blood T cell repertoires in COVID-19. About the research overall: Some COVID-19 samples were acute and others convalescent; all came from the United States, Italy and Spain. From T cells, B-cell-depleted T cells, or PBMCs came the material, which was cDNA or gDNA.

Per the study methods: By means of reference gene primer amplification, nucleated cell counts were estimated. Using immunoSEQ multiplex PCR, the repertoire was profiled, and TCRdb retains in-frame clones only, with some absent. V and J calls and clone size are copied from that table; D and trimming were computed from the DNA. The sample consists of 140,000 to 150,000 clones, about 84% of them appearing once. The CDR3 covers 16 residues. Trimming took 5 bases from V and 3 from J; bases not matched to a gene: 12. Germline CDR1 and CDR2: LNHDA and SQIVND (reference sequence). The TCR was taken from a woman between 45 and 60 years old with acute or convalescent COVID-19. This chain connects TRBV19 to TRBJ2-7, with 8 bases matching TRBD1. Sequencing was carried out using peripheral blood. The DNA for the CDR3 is TGTGCCAGTAGTCCTGGGCGGACAGGGTCATACTACGAGCAGTACTTC. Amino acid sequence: CASSPGRTGSYYEQYF.